This T cell receptor (beta chain) derives from a study of glioma-infiltrating T cells after dendritic cell vaccination. About the study: Dendritic cells derived from monocytes and pulsed with autologous tumor lysate formed the vaccine.

The CDR3 loop spans 18 amino acids. The germline CDR1 and CDR2 sequences are LNHNV and YYDKDF (reference sequence). V lost 0 bases to trimming and J lost 0 bases, with 14 bases between them. Of note for this clone: What it recognizes is unknown.

Clones were sequenced by immunoSEQ multiplex PCR, and TCRdb holds only the in-frame ones, with some missing. The sample lists tens of thousands of clones, around 83% occurring once. This sample's time point: after dendritic cell vaccination, including at tumor progression/relapse. General study results and limits: Higher TCR clonality did not directly relate to longer survival. Patients with more pretreatment TILs had longer time to progression and survival.

The chain combines TRBV15 with TRBJ2-2, with D possibly being TRBD2 (5 bases). The receptor comes from a human donor with glioblastoma. Material: blood, obtained after dendritic cell vaccination. The DNA of the CDR3 is TGTGCCACCAGCAGAGATATGTTCGACGGGACGAACACCGGGGAGCTGTTTTTT. The encoded protein is CATSRDMFDGTNTGELFF.